The sequence of this T cell receptor beta chain was determined in a study of vaccination and CD4 T cells after COVID-19. This clonotype is classed as large (0.1 to 1%). The antigen remains undetermined. Sequence data for DNA of cultured CD4+ T cells were generated by the Oncomine TCR Beta short-read assay. CD4+ T cells were cultured, and genomic DNA was extracted from them. One entry per CDR3 protein, called by TCRdb with MiXCR from the PCR reads. Counted here are several thousand distinct CDR3 sequences, 14% occurring once; the ten biggest clones make up 17%. Stated treatment: roughly 11-day PBMC culture with coronavirus spike peptide pools or control peptides (ViraFEST assay). This CDR3 contains 15 residues. Germline lookup yields CDR1 LNHDA and CDR2 SQIVND (reference sequence). V was pared by 2 bases and J by 2 bases, with 10 bases between.

The sample taken for sequencing was CD4+ T cells from blood, cultured in vitro. The sequence was obtained from a human donor who had recovered from COVID-19. The chain employs TRBV19 and TRBJ1-5, with D hard to call. CDR3 loop: CASSIMEGGNQPQHF. The CDR3 DNA sequence: TGTGCCAGTAGTATAATGGAGGGAGGCAATCAGCCCCAGCATTTT.